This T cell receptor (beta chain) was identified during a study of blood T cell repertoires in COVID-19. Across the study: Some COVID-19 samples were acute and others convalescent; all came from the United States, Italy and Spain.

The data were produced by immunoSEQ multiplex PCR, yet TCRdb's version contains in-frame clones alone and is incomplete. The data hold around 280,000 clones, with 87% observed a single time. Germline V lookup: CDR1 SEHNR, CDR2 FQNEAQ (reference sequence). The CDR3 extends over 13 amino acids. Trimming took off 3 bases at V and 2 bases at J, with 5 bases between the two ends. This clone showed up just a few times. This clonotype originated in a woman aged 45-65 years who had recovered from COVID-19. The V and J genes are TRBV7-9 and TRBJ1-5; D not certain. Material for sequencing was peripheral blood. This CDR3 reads CASSFGGNQPQHF. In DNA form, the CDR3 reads TGTGCCAGCAGCTTCGGGGGCAATCAGCCCCAGCATTTT.